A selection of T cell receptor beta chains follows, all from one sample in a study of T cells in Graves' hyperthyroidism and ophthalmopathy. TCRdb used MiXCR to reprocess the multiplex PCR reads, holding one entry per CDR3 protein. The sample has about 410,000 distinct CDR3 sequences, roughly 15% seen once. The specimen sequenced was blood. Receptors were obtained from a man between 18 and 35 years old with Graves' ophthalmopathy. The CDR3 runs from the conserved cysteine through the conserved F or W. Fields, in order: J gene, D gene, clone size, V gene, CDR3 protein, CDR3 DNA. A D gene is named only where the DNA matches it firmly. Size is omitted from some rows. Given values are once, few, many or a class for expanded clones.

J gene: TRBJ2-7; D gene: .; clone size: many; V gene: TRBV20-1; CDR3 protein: CSARGTLSYEQYF; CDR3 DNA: TGCAGTGCTAGAGGCACCCTCTCCTACGAGCAGTACTTC
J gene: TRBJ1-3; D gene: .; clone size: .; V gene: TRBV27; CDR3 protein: CASSLLRGPGNTIYF; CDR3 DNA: TGTGCCAGCAGTTTATTGAGGGGCCCTGGAAACACCATATATTTT
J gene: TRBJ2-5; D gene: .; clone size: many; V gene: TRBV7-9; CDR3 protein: CASSLVLSGEETQYF; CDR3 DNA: TGTGCCAGCAGCTTAGTACTCTCGGGCGAGGAGACCCAGTACTTC
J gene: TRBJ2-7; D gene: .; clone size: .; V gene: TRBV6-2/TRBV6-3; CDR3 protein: CASRTGVADEQYF; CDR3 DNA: TGTGCCAGCAGGACGGGGGTTGCGGACGAGCAGTACTTC
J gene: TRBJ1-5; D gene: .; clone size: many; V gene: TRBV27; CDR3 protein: CASRPGAQGQPQHF; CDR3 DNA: TGTGCCAGCCGACCGGGGGCGCAGGGTCAGCCCCAGCATTTT
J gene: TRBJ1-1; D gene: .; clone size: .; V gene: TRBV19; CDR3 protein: CASSEVGGAGNTEAFF; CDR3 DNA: TGTGCCAGTAGTGAAGTTGGAGGCGCGGGGAACACTGAAGCTTTCTTT
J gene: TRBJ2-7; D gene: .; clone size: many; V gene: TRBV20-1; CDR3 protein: CSAKRASDSYEQYF; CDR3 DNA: TGCAGTGCTAAGAGGGCTAGCGACTCCTACGAGCAGTACTTC
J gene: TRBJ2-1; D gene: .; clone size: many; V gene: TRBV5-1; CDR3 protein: CASIEGPGNEQFF; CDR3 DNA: TGCGCCAGCATAGAAGGGCCGGGCAATGAGCAGTTCTTC
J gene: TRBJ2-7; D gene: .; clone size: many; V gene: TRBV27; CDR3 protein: CASSLSRAATYEQYF; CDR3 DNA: TGTGCCAGCAGTTTATCGAGGGCGGCGACCTACGAGCAGTACTTC
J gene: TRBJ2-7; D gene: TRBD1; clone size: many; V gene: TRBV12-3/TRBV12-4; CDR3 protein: CASSSSGTGGDWQYF; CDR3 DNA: TGTGCCAGCAGTTCGTCCGGGACAGGGGGAGATTGGCAGTACTTC
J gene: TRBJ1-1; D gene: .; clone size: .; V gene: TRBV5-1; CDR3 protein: CASRNGYQNTEAFF; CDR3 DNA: TGCGCCAGCAGGAACGGCTACCAGAACACTGAAGCTTTCTTT
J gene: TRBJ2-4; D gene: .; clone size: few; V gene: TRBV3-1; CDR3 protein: CASSLLGTPGNIQYF; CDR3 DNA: TGTGCCAGCAGCCTTCTCGGGACCCCGGGAAACATTCAGTACTTC
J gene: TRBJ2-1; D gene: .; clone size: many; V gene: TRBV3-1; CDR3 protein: CASSPRDGTYNEQFF; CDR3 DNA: TGTGCCAGCAGCCCCCGGGACGGCACTTACAATGAGCAGTTCTTC
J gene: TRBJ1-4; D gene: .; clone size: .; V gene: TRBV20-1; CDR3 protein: CSARGGVANEKLFF; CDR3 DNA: TGCAGTGCTAGAGGGGGCGTGGCTAATGAAAAACTGTTTTTT
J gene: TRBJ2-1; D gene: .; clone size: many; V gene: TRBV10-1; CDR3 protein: CASSHSNGLGSYNEQFF; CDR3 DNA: TGCGCCAGCAGTCACTCCAATGGACTGGGCTCCTACAATGAGCAGTTCTTC
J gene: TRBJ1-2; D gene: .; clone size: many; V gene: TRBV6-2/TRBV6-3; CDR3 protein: CASSYSTAYGYTF; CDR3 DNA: TGTGCCAGCAGTTACTCGACAGCCTATGGCTACACCTTC
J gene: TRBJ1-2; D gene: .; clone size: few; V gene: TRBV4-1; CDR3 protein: CASSQGGSYGYTF; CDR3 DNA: TGCGCCAGCAGCCAAGGGGGAAGCTATGGCTACACCTTC
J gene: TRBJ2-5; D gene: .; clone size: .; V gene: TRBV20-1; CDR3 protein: CSARPERRGQETQYF; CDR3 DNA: TGCAGTGCTAGACCGGAGAGGCGGGGTCAAGAGACCCAGTACTTC
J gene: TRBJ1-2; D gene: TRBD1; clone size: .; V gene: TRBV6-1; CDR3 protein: CASRRTGGGYGYTF; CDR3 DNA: TGTGCCAGCAGGAGGACAGGGGGAGGCTATGGCTACACCTTC
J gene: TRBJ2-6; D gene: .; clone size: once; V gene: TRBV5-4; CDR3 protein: CASSSGPDSGANVLTF; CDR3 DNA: TGTGCCAGCAGCTCTGGGCCTGACTCTGGGGCCAACGTCCTGACTTTC
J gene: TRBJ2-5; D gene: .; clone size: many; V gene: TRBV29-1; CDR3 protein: CSVPPRPGETQYF; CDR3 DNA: TGCAGCGTACCGCCGAGGCCCGGGGAGACCCAGTACTTC
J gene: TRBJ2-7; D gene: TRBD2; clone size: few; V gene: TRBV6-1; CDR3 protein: CASSEREGFSYEQYF; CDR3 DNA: TGTGCCAGCAGTGAACGGGAGGGTTTCTCCTACGAGCAGTACTTC
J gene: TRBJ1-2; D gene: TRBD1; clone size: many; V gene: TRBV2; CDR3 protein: CASSPQQGANYGYTF; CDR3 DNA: TGTGCCAGCAGTCCTCAACAGGGGGCTAACTATGGCTACACCTTC
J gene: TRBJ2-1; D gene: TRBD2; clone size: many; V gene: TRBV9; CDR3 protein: CASSGAGGDWYNEQFF; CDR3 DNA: TGTGCCAGCAGCGGGGCGGGGGGAGACTGGTACAATGAGCAGTTCTTC
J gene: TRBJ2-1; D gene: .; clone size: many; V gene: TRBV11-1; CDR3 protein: CASSPILSYNEQFF; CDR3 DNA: TGTGCCAGCAGCCCCATCTTATCCTACAATGAGCAGTTCTTC
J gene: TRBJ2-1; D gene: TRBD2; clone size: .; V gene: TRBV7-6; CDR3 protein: CATSQAGAVDEQFF; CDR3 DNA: TGTGCCACCTCCCAGGCGGGAGCCGTCGATGAGCAGTTCTTC
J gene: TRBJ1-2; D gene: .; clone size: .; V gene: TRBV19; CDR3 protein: CASSIVGFGNYGYTF; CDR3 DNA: TGTGCCAGTAGTATTGTAGGGTTTGGAAACTATGGCTACACCTTC
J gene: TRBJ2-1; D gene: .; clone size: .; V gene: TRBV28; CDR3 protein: CASSLRPGTKPSISYNEQFF; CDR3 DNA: TGTGCCAGCAGCCTTCGACCCGGGACAAAGCCCTCTATCTCCTACAATGAGCAGTTCTTC
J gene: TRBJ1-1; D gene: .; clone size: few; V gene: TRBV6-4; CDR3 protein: CASSDSFGDQGEAFF; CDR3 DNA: TGTGCCAGCAGTGATTCTTTTGGGGACCAGGGTGAAGCTTTCTTT
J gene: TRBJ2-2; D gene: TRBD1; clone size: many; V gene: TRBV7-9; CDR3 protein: CASSPPTGLGTGELFF; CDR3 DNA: TGTGCCAGCAGCCCACCGACAGGGTTAGGCACCGGGGAGCTGTTTTTT
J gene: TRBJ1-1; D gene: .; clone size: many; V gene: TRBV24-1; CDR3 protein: CATSAEDGEHTEAFF; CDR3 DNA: TGTGCCACCAGTGCCGAGGACGGGGAACACACTGAAGCTTTCTTT
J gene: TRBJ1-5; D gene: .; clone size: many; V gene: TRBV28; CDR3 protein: CASSPPSQQPQHF; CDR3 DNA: TGTGCCAGCAGTCCGCCGTCCCAACAGCCCCAGCATTTT
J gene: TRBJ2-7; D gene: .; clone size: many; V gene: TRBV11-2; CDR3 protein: CASRNSIGTSYEQYF; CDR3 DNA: TGTGCCAGCAGAAACTCTATAGGGACTTCCTACGAGCAGTACTTC
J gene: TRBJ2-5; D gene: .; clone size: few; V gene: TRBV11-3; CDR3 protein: CASSSPRQMQETQYF; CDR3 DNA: TGTGCCAGCAGCTCTCCCCGACAGATGCAAGAGACCCAGTACTTC
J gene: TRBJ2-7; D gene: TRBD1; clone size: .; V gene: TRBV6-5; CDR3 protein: CASSYFRVGQGAYEQYF; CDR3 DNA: TGTGCCAGCAGTTACTTTCGTGTAGGACAGGGGGCGTACGAGCAGTACTTC
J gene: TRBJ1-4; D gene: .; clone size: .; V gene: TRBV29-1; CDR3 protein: CSVEDSRLGSGEKLFF; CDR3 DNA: TGCAGCGTTGAAGATTCCCGGTTAGGTAGCGGTGAAAAACTGTTTTTT
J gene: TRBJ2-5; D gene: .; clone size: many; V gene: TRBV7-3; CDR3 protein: CASSPSVNQETQYF; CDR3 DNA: TGTGCCAGCAGCCCTAGCGTTAACCAAGAGACCCAGTACTTC
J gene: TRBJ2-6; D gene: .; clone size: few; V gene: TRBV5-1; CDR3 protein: CASSLGDSGANVLTF; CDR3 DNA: TGCGCCAGCAGCTTGGGGGACTCTGGGGCCAACGTCCTGACTTTC
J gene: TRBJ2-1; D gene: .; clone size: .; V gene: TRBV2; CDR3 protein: CASSDDNYEQFF; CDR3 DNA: TGTGCCAGCAGTGACGATAACTACGAGCAGTTCTTC
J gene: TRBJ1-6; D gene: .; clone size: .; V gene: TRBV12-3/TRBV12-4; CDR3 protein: CVPVGWNSPLHF; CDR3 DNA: TGTGTCCCAGTGGGCTGGAATTCACCCCTCCACTTT
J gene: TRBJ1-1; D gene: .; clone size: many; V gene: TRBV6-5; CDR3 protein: CASSYSEMGGVTEAFF; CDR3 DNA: TGTGCCAGCAGTTACTCGGAGATGGGCGGGGTCACTGAAGCTTTCTTT
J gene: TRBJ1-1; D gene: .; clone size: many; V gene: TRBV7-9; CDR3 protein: CASGHQTLNTEAFF; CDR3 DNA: TGTGCCAGCGGCCACCAGACCTTGAACACTGAAGCTTTCTTT
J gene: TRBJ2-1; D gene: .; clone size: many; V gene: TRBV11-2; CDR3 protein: CASARGGPYNEQFF; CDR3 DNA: TGTGCCAGCGCGAGGGGGGGGCCCTACAATGAGCAGTTCTTC
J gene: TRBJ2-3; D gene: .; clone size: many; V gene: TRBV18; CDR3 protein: CASSPPSRDTQYF; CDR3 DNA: TGTGCCAGCTCACCTCCTAGCCGAGATACGCAGTATTTT
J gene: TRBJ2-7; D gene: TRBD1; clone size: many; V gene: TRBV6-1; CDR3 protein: CASSAGGPSNEQYF; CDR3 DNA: TGTGCCAGCAGTGCAGGGGGCCCCTCTAACGAGCAGTACTTC
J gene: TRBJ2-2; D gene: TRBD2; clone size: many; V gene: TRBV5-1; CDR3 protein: CASRTSGRETGELFF; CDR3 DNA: TGCGCCAGCAGAACTAGCGGGAGAGAAACCGGGGAGCTGTTTTTT
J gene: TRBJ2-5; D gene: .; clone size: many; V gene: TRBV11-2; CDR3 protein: CASSLDQQTQYF; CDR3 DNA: TGTGCCAGCAGCTTAGATCAGCAGACCCAGTACTTC
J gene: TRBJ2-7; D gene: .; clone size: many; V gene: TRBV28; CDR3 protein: CASGISYEQYF; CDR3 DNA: TGTGCCAGCGGTATCTCCTACGAGCAGTACTTC
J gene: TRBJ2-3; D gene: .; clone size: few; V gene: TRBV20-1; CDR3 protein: CSATSSQTGADTQYF; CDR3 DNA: TGCAGTGCTACCAGCAGCCAGACTGGCGCAGATACGCAGTATTTT
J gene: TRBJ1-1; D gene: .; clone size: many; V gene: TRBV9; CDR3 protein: CASSPGGGTLNTEAFF; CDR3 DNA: TGTGCCAGCAGCCCTGGGGGCGGGACTCTTAACACTGAAGCTTTCTTT
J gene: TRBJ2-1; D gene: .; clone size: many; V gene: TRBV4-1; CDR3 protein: CASSQVYVLNEQFF; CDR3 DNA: TGCGCCAGCAGCCAAGTTTATGTACTAAATGAGCAGTTCTTC
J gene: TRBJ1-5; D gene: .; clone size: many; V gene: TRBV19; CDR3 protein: CASSLQLGGNQPQHF; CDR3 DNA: TGTGCCAGTAGTCTTCAGCTCGGGGGAAATCAGCCCCAGCATTTT
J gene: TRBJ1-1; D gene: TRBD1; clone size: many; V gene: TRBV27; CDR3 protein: CASSARPTGGFEAFF; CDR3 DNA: TGTGCCAGCAGTGCCCGCCCGACAGGGGGTTTTGAAGCTTTCTTT
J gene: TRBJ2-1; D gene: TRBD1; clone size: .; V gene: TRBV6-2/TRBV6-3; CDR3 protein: CASSYSTGNNEQFF; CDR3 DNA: TGTGCCAGCAGTTACTCGACAGGGAACAATGAGCAGTTCTTC